A selection of T cell receptor beta chains follows, all from one sample in a study of blood T cell repertoires in COVID-19. Sequenced by immunoSEQ multiplex PCR; TCRdb stores in-frame clones only, minus some. The table lists roughly 75,000 clones, roughly 80% of them singletons. Material: peripheral blood. The receptor set was obtained from a man in his sixties or seventies with acute or convalescent COVID-19. Each CDR3 is given without its conserved first and last residue. The order of the fields is V gene, J gene, CDR3 protein.

V gene: TRBV7-9
J gene: TRBJ2-1
CDR3 protein: ASSRTGGGDEQF

V gene: TRBV30
J gene: TRBJ2-5
CDR3 protein: AWSPGGGFDETQY

V gene: TRBV7-2
J gene: TRBJ2-3
CDR3 protein: ASSLGSSGTDTQY

V gene: TRBV9
J gene: TRBJ2-7
CDR3 protein: ASSALSYEQY

V gene: TRBV19
J gene: TRBJ1-1
CDR3 protein: ASGTGRSSSNTEAF

V gene: TRBV12-3/TRBV12-4
J gene: TRBJ1-1
CDR3 protein: ASIRDAVTEAF

V gene: TRBV19
J gene: TRBJ2-2
CDR3 protein: ASSRGGAVNTGELF

V gene: TRBV28
J gene: TRBJ2-7
CDR3 protein: ASSFGGSSYEQY

V gene: TRBV6-1
J gene: TRBJ2-7
CDR3 protein: ASSEVWQRTGAEQY

V gene: TRBV5-1
J gene: TRBJ2-3
CDR3 protein: ASSLMGQGADTQY

V gene: TRBV18
J gene: TRBJ1-2
CDR3 protein: ASSPLPDTGPNYGYT

V gene: TRBV7-3
J gene: TRBJ1-2
CDR3 protein: ASSLTPGQGARYGYT

V gene: TRBV28
J gene: TRBJ1-6
CDR3 protein: ASSTVPTTGKRLNSPLH

V gene: TRBV11-3
J gene: TRBJ2-1
CDR3 protein: ASSVSGTYNEQF

V gene: TRBV5-1
J gene: TRBJ1-1
CDR3 protein: ASSPDRGRTEAF

V gene: TRBV19
J gene: TRBJ2-6
CDR3 protein: ASTWGGTGANVLT

V gene: TRBV11-3
J gene: TRBJ1-1
CDR3 protein: ASSLGGTNTEAF

V gene: TRBV7-2
J gene: TRBJ2-5
CDR3 protein: ASSLVEKWETQY

V gene: TRBV27
J gene: TRBJ2-5
CDR3 protein: ASSGVPGQGFGETQY

V gene: TRBV5-1
J gene: TRBJ1-1
CDR3 protein: ASSYTGLAEAF

V gene: TRBV6-6
J gene: TRBJ2-2
CDR3 protein: VSSRTSGTNTGELF

V gene: TRBV27
J gene: TRBJ2-3
CDR3 protein: ASSFSGQNPDTQY

V gene: TRBV7-6
J gene: TRBJ2-1
CDR3 protein: ASSFSGTNNEQF

V gene: TRBV20-1
J gene: TRBJ2-7
CDR3 protein: SASEGGTSIEQY

V gene: TRBV7-8
J gene: TRBJ1-1
CDR3 protein: ASSSTGWGMNTEAF

V gene: TRBV12-5
J gene: TRBJ2-1
CDR3 protein: ASGFSPLAGGYNEQF

V gene: TRBV7-2
J gene: TRBJ1-4
CDR3 protein: ASSRDPGATNEKLF

V gene: TRBV4-2
J gene: TRBJ1-3
CDR3 protein: ASSQDKGTLSSGNTIY

V gene: TRBV6-2/TRBV6-3
J gene: TRBJ2-1
CDR3 protein: ASSPSYNEQF

V gene: TRBV7-2
J gene: TRBJ2-7
CDR3 protein: ASSLGVGQGRSSGQY

V gene: TRBV20-1
J gene: TRBJ1-4
CDR3 protein: SASLEGRRAKLF

V gene: TRBV4-3
J gene: TRBJ2-5
CDR3 protein: ASSQGPTAQFQETQY

V gene: TRBV14
J gene: TRBJ2-3
CDR3 protein: ASSQFGRGSTDTQY

V gene: TRBV24-1
J gene: TRBJ2-7
CDR3 protein: ATSDNRVSYEQY

V gene: TRBV9
J gene: TRBJ2-1
CDR3 protein: ASSEGASYNEQF

V gene: TRBV30
J gene: TRBJ1-2
CDR3 protein: AWAPQGTYGYT

V gene: TRBV7-8
J gene: TRBJ2-3
CDR3 protein: ASSLMGGREDTQY

V gene: TRBV5-1
J gene: TRBJ1-4
CDR3 protein: ASSRTGLEEKLF

V gene: TRBV18
J gene: TRBJ1-1
CDR3 protein: ASSPLLDTEAF

V gene: TRBV18
J gene: TRBJ1-1
CDR3 protein: ASSSNSIEAF

V gene: TRBV27
J gene: TRBJ2-1
CDR3 protein: ASSLSMGLAGGSSYNEQF

V gene: TRBV9
J gene: TRBJ2-1
CDR3 protein: ASSVGLNNEQF

V gene: TRBV4-3
J gene: TRBJ1-6
CDR3 protein: ASSQDVSGSRNSPLH

V gene: TRBV5-1
J gene: TRBJ2-4
CDR3 protein: ASSFGDRIAKNIQY

V gene: TRBV9
J gene: TRBJ2-3
CDR3 protein: ASSASTDTQY

V gene: TRBV4-1
J gene: TRBJ1-5
CDR3 protein: ASSQAGRAGNQPQH